This T cell receptor (beta chain) appears in the sequencing data of a study of CD8 T cells in Susac syndrome. Looking at the study overall: Of the sequenced Susac syndrome patients, six had active disease and eight were in remission.

Random hexamers were used to reverse transcribe an amount of about 0.45 to 1 ug RNA. Coverage of TCR beta CDR3 amplification by immunoSEQ multiplex PCR extended to 54 Vbeta and 13 Jbeta. MiXCR, run by TCRdb on the immunoSEQ multiplex PCR reads, gives a single entry per CDR3 protein. The table shows some 240,000 distinct CDR3 sequences, with almost 97% occurring only once. Remarks on this clonotype: Its antigen remains unknown.

Regarding the study as a whole: In Susac syndrome, the CD4+ T cell repertoires did not show clonal expansion. The authors acknowledged that the study's TCR sequencing and HLA analysis involved relatively few individuals.

The CDR3 consists of 15 residues. V dropped 6 bases and J dropped 0; count of bases not matched to a gene: 6. The V gene's germline CDR1 is DFQATT and CDR2 SNEGSKA (reference sequence). This receptor was identified in a human donor with Susac syndrome. The sample comprised CD4+ T cells from PBMCs. The chain uses TRBV20-1 and TRBJ2-3; TRBD2 aligns across 10 bases. The CDR3 nucleotides read TGCAGTGCATTCTGGACTAGCGGTAGCACAGATACGCAGTATTTT. Translation: CSAFWTSGSTDTQYF.